This T cell receptor (beta chain) was identified during a study of cytomegalovirus exposure and HLA in healthy donors. Primers: 60 Vbeta forward and 13 Jbeta reverse. The table came from immunoSEQ multiplex PCR; TCRdb's copy has only in-frame clones and leaves some out. The repertoire holds some 120,000 clones, roughly 9% seen once, with over 2.5% in the top ten. In germline, CDR1 is SGHDT, CDR2 YYEEEE. The CDR3 totals 14 residues. V lost 4 bases, J lost 4 bases, and 14 bases lay in between. Material: PBMCs. This chain connects TRBV5-6 to TRBJ2-5; a possible D gene is TRBD2 (7 bases). The clonotype originates from a young man in good health and CMV-seronegative. This CDR3 is CASSGGGSLETQYF. The CDR3 region has the DNA TGTGCCAGCAGCGGGGGCGGGAGCCTAGAGACCCAGTACTTC.